These 30 T cell receptor beta chains were all obtained from the same sample, sequenced in a study of OX40 agonist ivuxolimab in advanced cancers. TCRdb keeps only in-frame clones here, not all; method: immunoSEQ multiplex PCR. The data show 100,000 or so clones, 95% to 97% seen once. Sequenced here: CD4+ or CD8+ T cells sorted from blood, sampled in a trial of the OX40 agonist ivuxolimab. The receptors come from an adult with an advanced solid tumor such as melanoma, head and neck, liver or kidney cancer.

This clone appeared once. The chain couples TRBV27 to TRBJ2-7; 12 bases line up with TRBD1. The CDR3 is 15 residues long. The V gene's germline CDR1 is MNHEY and CDR2 SMNVEV (reference sequence). The junction had 3 bases not matched to a gene; V was cut back by 4 bases and J by 2 bases. CDR3 bases: TGTGCCAGCAGTTGGGGGACAGGGGGCCCCTACGAGCAGTACTTC. Translated: CASSWGTGGPYEQYF.

The chain links TRBV7-6 to TRBJ2-1; D is possibly TRBD2 (5 bases). CDR1 and CDR2 (germline): SGHVS, FNYEAQ. This CDR3 comprises 15 residues. The V end lost 2 bases, the J end lost 3 bases, and 11 bases lay between the germline ends. The CDR3 coding sequence is TGTGCCAGCAGCTTAACGACCCGGGACTACAATGAGCAGTTCTTC. This codes for CASSLTTRDYNEQFF.

The chain links TRBV10-1 to TRBJ1-4; 7 positions match TRBD1. Trimming at V came to 4 bases and at J to 1 base, leaving 0 bases not matched to a gene. This CDR3 spans 14 amino acids. Germline CDR1 reads WNHNN; CDR2 reads SYGVQD (reference sequence). CDR3 amino acids: CASSGTGTNEKLFF. The CDR3 DNA is TGCGCCAGCAGTGGGACAGGAACTAATGAAAAACTGTTTTTT.

V gene TRBV27 combines with J gene TRBJ1-5; a weak D match, TRBD1 (5 bases). Between the trimmed V and J ends, which lost 4 bases and 0 bases, there was a span of 7 bases. The CDR3 extends over 14 amino acids. Germline loops: CDR1 MNHEY, CDR2 SMNVEV (reference sequence). The CDR3 nucleotides read TGTGCCAGCAGTTCGGGACTTAGCAATCAGCCCCAGCATTTT. It specifies CASSSGLSNQPQHF.

The V and J genes are TRBV18 and TRBJ1-1; 10 positions match TRBD1. The length of the CDR3 is 14 residues. Trimming at V came to 6 bases and at J to 5 bases, leaving 6 bases not matched to a gene. CDR1 and CDR2 (germline): KGHSH, LQKENI. CDR3 in amino acids: CASSTGGGGTEAFF. CDR3 bases: TGTGCCAGCTCGACAGGGGGCGGGGGGACTGAAGCTTTCTTT.

This chain links TRBV7-8 with TRBJ1-4, with no clear D. The germline V gene encodes CDR1 SGHVS and CDR2 FQNEAQ. The CDR3 sequence is 12 residues long. Trimming left V 6 bases short and J 6 bases short, with 8 bases between. CDR3 sequence (DNA): TGTGCCAGCAGAGGGCTTGATGAAAAACTGTTTTTT. It specifies CASRGLDEKLFF.

This clone appeared a few times. This sequence joins TRBV20-1 and TRBJ1-1; 7 nucleotides align to TRBD1. The germline CDR1 and CDR2 sequences are DFQATT and SNEGSKA (reference sequence). V dropped 6 bases and J dropped 10; count of bases not matched to a gene: 8. The CDR3 has 11 amino acids. The chain's CDR3 is CSAPHRGSAFF. Written as DNA, the CDR3 is TGCAGTGCCCCTCACAGGGGCTCAGCTTTCTTT.

Regarding this clone: A junction boundary mismatches the germline segment, possibly from a read error. V is TRBV5-1 and J is TRBJ1-1, with 7 bases lining up with TRBD1. This CDR3 is 13 amino acids long. Germline V gives CDR1 SGHRS, CDR2 YFSETQ. The CDR3 coding sequence is TGCGCCACCAGCAGGGGGACAAACACTGAAGCTTTCTTT. Protein sequence: CATSRGTNTEAFF.

The V and J genes are TRBV4-2 and TRBJ1-3, with D maybe TRBD1 (5 bases). Per germline, CDR1 LGHNA and CDR2 YNFKEQ. This CDR3 has 17 amino acids. V was trimmed by 3 bases and J by 0 bases, leaving 15 bases between them. In nucleotides, the CDR3 is TGTGCCAGCAGCCAGCACCTACAGGAGAGCTCTGGAAACACCATATATTTT. Translated, it gives CASSQHLQESSGNTIYF.

The chain combines TRBV7-2 with TRBJ1-1; D ambiguous. Germline loops: CDR1 SGHTA, CDR2 FQGNSA. CDR3 length equals 14 residues. V gave up 5 bases and J gave up 6 bases, with 16 bases separating them. The CDR3 DNA reads as TGTGCCAGCAGCCAGTGGACCCCGGACGCTGAAGCTTTCTTT. It yields the protein CASSQWTPDAEAFF.

The chain couples TRBV5-6 to TRBJ2-1; 10 nucleotides match TRBD2. V shed 2 bases and J 9 bases; nucleotides not matched to a gene: 8. This CDR3 region has 15 residues. Germline V gene lookup returns CDR1 SGHDT and CDR2 YYEEEE. The CDR3 DNA is TGTGCCAGCAGCTTAATTCTAGCGGGAGTTCTTGAGCAGTTCTTC. Protein product: CASSLILAGVLEQFF. Variable domain in full (rest from reference TRBV5-6 and TRBJ2-1): DAGVTQSPTHLIKTRGQQVTLRCSPKSGHDTVSWYQQALGQGPQFIFQYYEEEERQRGNFPDRFSGHQFPNYSSELNVNALLLGDSALYLCASSLILAGVLEQFFGPGTRLTVL.

This clone has just one count. The V call is TRBV5-5, the J call TRBJ2-7; unclear D gene. The V and J ends lost 4 bases and 1 base respectively, with 3 bases between them. This CDR3 has 11 residues. Germline V gene data show CDR1 as SGHKS and CDR2 as YYEKEE (reference sequence). The CDR3 here is CASSHSYEQYF. CDR3 sequence (DNA): TGTGCCAGCAGCCATTCCTACGAGCAGTACTTC.

This chain links TRBV27 with TRBJ1-6; 7 bases map to TRBD1. V lost 8 bases to trimming and J lost 7 bases; unmatched junction nucleotides: 8. In germline, CDR1 is MNHEY, CDR2 SMNVEV (reference sequence). CDR3 length: 14 amino acids. Written as DNA, the CDR3 is TGTGCCAGCGGGCAGACAGGGCTAAATTCACCCCTCCACTTT. Translating it yields CASGQTGLNSPLHF.

This CDR3 is CASRGTSGNPDTQYF. The CDR3 nucleotides are TGTGCCAGCAGAGGGACTAGCGGGAACCCAGATACGCAGTATTTT. The chain employs TRBV11-2 and TRBJ2-3, with TRBD2 matching over 13 bases. V dropped 6 bases and J dropped 4; count of bases not matched to a gene: 4. The CDR3 length is 15 residues. CDR1 SGHAT and CDR2 FQNNGV come from the germline V gene.

The genes are TRBV27 and TRBJ2-3; TRBD1 aligns across 12 bases. The V segment lost 5 bases and the J segment 5 bases; nucleotides outside the gene matches: 5. The CDR3 length is 15 residues. The V gene's germline CDR1 is MNHEY and CDR2 SMNVEV (reference sequence). CDR3: CASSGWDRGRDTQYF. The CDR3 bases are TGTGCCAGCAGTGGGTGGGACAGGGGGCGAGATACGCAGTATTTT.

The chain employs TRBV5-5 and TRBJ2-2; 8 bases line up with TRBD1. J was trimmed by 1 base and V by 4 bases; bases with no gene match: 3. The CDR3 length is 15 residues. Germline CDR1 SGHKS, CDR2 YYEKEE (reference sequence). The CDR3 protein is CASSIGQGNTGELFF. For the CDR3, the DNA is TGTGCCAGCAGCATCGGACAGGGGAACACCGGGGAGCTGTTTTTT.

The J gene is TRBJ2-7, the V gene TRBV28, with D maybe TRBD1 (6 bases). The CDR3 covers 15 residues. CDR1 is MDHEN and CDR2 is SYDVKM in the germline V gene. V lost 5 bases, J lost 4 bases, and 18 bases lay in between. The CDR3 region is CASSLRGKKGYEQYF. In nucleotides, the CDR3 is TGTGCCAGCAGTCTGAGGGGGAAAAAGGGGTACGAGCAGTACTTC. The full variable domain, in which reference TRBV28 and TRBJ2-7 provide the parts outside the CDR3, is DVKVTQSSRYLVKRTGEKVFLECVQDMDHENMFWYRQDPGLGLRLIYFSYDVKMKEKGDIPEGYSVSREKKERFSLILESASTNQTSMYLCASSLRGKKGYEQYFGPGTRLTVT.

This sequence joins TRBV5-4 and TRBJ2-7; no definite D call. The CDR3 spans 13 residues. V was shortened by 0 bases and J by 5 bases, with 9 bases between the two germline ends. The germline V gene encodes CDR1 SGHNT and CDR2 YYREEE (reference sequence). The CDR3 sequence is CASSLGVRNEQYF. CDR3 sequence (DNA): TGTGCCAGCAGCTTGGGAGTTCGAAACGAGCAGTACTTC. The whole variable domain, remainder taken from reference TRBV5-4 and TRBJ2-7, is ETGVTQSPTHLIKTRGQQVTLRCSSQSGHNTVSWYQQALGQGPQFIFQYYREEENGRGNFPPRFSGLQFPNYSSELNVNALELDDSALYLCASSLGVRNEQYFGPGTRLTVT.

The V and J genes are TRBV5-4 and TRBJ2-7, with 9 bases fitting TRBD2. The CDR3 loop spans 16 amino acids. Unmatched junction bases numbered 8, after V lost 4 bases and J lost 0 bases. The germline gives CDR1 SGHNT, CDR2 YYREEE (reference sequence). CDR3 nucleotides: TGTGCCAGCAGCAGGGCGGAGCGGGGGGCCTCCTACGAGCAGTACTTC. Its translation: CASSRAERGASYEQYF.

The genes are TRBV9 and TRBJ1-3; no reliable D call. Trimming removed 0 bases at V and 0 bases at J, with 7 bases between. Looked up from germline, CDR1 is SGDLS and CDR2 is YYNGEE. The CDR3 consists of 15 residues. CDR3 in amino acids: CASSVVGISGNTIYF. The DNA for the CDR3 is TGTGCCAGCAGCGTAGTCGGGATCTCTGGAAACACCATATATTTT.

The chain couples TRBV5-4 to TRBJ2-1; D is undetermined. This CDR3 contains 13 residues. V lost 0 bases and J 5 bases, leaving 6 bases between the germline ends. Per the germline V gene, CDR1 is SGHNT and CDR2 is YYREEE (reference sequence). As DNA, the CDR3 is TGTGCCAGCAGCTTGGGGTTAAACAATGAGCAGTTCTTC. Its translation: CASSLGLNNEQFF.

This chain links TRBV5-6 with TRBJ2-1; D gene uncertain. Trimming took 1 base from V and 0 from J, leaving 5 bases between them. Germline V gene lookup returns CDR1 SGHDT and CDR2 YYEEEE. CDR3 length equals 14 residues. The DNA for the CDR3 is TGTGCCAGCAGCTTGTCTAGCTCCTACAATGAGCAGTTCTTC. It yields the protein CASSLSSSYNEQFF.

The V gene is TRBV4-1, the J gene TRBJ2-7; D ambiguous. V gave up 4 bases and J gave up 0 bases, with 7 bases separating them. The CDR3 is 13 amino acids. Germline V gene lookup returns CDR1 MGHRA and CDR2 YSYEKL. The CDR3 reads CASSPPDSYEQYF. The CDR3 nucleotides are TGCGCCAGCAGCCCGCCCGACTCCTACGAGCAGTACTTC.

The chain couples TRBV7-7 to TRBJ2-2; no definite D call. The CDR3 is 12 amino acids. V was trimmed by 8 bases and J by 1 base, leaving 5 bases between them. Germline values: CDR1 SSHAT, CDR2 FNYEAQ (reference sequence). The CDR3 DNA is TGTGCCAGCGTGGGGAACACCGGGGAGCTGTTTTTT. It is translated as CASVGNTGELFF.

This clone was seen just once. The chain joins TRBV28 to TRBJ2-7, with D perhaps TRBD1 (6 bases). V dropped 3 bases and J dropped 0 bases, with 9 bases sitting between them. The germline gives CDR1 MDHEN, CDR2 SYDVKM. The CDR3 has 14 residues. The CDR3 spells CASSFTTGSYEQYF. CDR3 sequence (DNA): TGTGCCAGCAGTTTCACGACAGGCTCCTACGAGCAGTACTTC.

This clone was counted once. This chain uses TRBV5-6 with TRBJ2-7; 7 bases align to TRBD1. Germline V gene sequence: CDR1 SGHDT, CDR2 YYEEEE. V shed 0 bases, J shed 2 bases, and the junction held 14 bases outside the gene matches. The CDR3 covers 18 residues. CDR3 nucleotide sequence: TGTGCCAGCAGCTTGGTCACCGGGACAGCTCTTTCCACCTACGAGCAGTACTTC. Translated, it gives CASSLVTGTALSTYEQYF.

On this clone: Germline and junction disagree at one end, which may indicate a read error. The J gene is TRBJ2-1, the V gene TRBV19; 10 bases map to TRBD2. The V gene's germline CDR1 is LNHDA and CDR2 SQIVND (reference sequence). CDR3 size: 13 residues. CDR3: CASASGSYHEQFF. The CDR3 DNA reads TGTGCCAGTGCTAGCGGGAGCTACCATGAGCAGTTCTTC.

The chain couples TRBV6-5 to TRBJ1-5; 10 bases are a match to TRBD1. Germline-derived CDR1 and CDR2 are MNHEY and SVGAGI. The V gene end was trimmed by 6 bases and the J gene end by 6 bases; junction bases not matched to a gene: 5. This CDR3 has 14 residues. The CDR3 DNA sequence: TGTGCCAGCAGCCAGGGACAGGGGTTTCAGCCCCAGCATTTT. Amino acids: CASSQGQGFQPQHF.

This rearrangement joins TRBV7-3 to TRBJ2-1; D assignment may be TRBD1 or TRBD2 (6 bases each). Germline V CDR1 and CDR2: SGHTA, FQGTGA. V was clipped by 3 bases and J by 1 base, with 10 bases between them. The length of the CDR3 is 15 residues. CDR3 amino acids: CASSFGGGSYNEQFF. In DNA, the CDR3 is TGTGCCAGCAGCTTCGGAGGGGGATCCTACAATGAGCAGTTCTTC.

A note on this clone: The junction departs from germline at one end; a sequencing error may be responsible. The CDR3 nucleotides read TGCGCCACCATTCGGACTAGCGGGGTTCAAGAGACCCAGTACTTC. This translates into CATIRTSGVQETQYF. This chain connects TRBV6-5 to TRBJ2-5; 12 positions agree with TRBD2. The germline gives CDR1 MNHEY, CDR2 SVGAGI. The CDR3 has 15 amino acids.